There are many counts of the clone carrying this T cell receptor (beta chain). This specimen belongs to a study of neurological immune-mediated disorders. The CDR3 sequence is 16 residues long. V was pared by 3 bases and J by 7 bases, with 10 bases of the junction left unmatched. Germline V gene sequence: CDR1 SGHTA, CDR2 FQGNSA. MiXCR, run by TCRdb on the 5' RACE reads, gives a single entry per CDR3 protein. The sample yields about 120,000 distinct CDR3 sequences, roughly 3.2% seen once. The rearrangement uses TRBV7-2 and TRBJ2-1; TRBD2 matches 9 bases. The sequence was collected from a woman in her twenties or thirties with multiple sclerosis. The source material was PBMCs. In nucleotides, the CDR3 is TGTGCCAGCAGCTTTAGTGGCGGGGGGGCCCTGAATGAGCAGTTCTTC. Encoded protein: CASSFSGGGALNEQFF.